This T cell receptor (beta chain) was profiled in a study of OX40 agonist ivuxolimab in advanced cancers. CDR3 length: 17 amino acids. V dropped 1 base and J dropped 1 base, with 14 bases sitting between them. CDR1 is LNHDA and CDR2 is SQIVND in the germline V gene (reference sequence). Assay used: immunoSEQ multiplex PCR; TCRdb lists only in-frame clones, some missing. The sample comprises 20,000 to 25,000 clones, 84% of which are singletons, and about 35% rests with the top ten. This sample comprised CD4+ or CD8+ T cells sorted from blood, obtained in a trial of the OX40 agonist ivuxolimab. The TCR sequence derives from an adult with an advanced solid tumor such as melanoma, head and neck, liver or kidney cancer. The J gene is TRBJ2-1, the V gene TRBV19; D perhaps matches TRBD1 (6 bases). CDR3 sequence (DNA): TGTGCCAGTAGTATAGCGGCTTGGCAGGGGTCCTACAATGAGCAGTTCTTC. Translated: CASSIAAWQGSYNEQFF. The entire variable domain, with the rest obtained from reference TRBV19 and TRBJ2-1, is as follows: DGGITQSPKYLFRKEGQNVTLSCEQNLNHDAMYWYRQDPGQGLRLIYYSQIVNDFQKGDIAEGYSVSREKKESFPLTVTSAQKNPTAFYLCASSIAAWQGSYNEQFFGPGTRLTVL.